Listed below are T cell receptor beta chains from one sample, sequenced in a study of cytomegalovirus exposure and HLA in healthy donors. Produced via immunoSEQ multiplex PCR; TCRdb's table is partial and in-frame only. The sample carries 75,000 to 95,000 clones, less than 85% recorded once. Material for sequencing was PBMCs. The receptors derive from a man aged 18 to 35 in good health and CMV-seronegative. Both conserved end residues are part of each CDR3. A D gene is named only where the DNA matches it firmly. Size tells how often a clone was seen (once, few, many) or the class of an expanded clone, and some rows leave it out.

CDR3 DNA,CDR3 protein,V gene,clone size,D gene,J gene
TGTGCCAGCAGCTCACACAGGGCGAACACTGAAGCTTTCTTT,CASSSHRANTEAFF,TRBV11-1,once,-,TRBJ1-1
TGCGCCAGCAGTGAAGGGGGGGGCGTGGGGGATTCACCCCTCCACTTT,CASSEGGGVGDSPLHF,TRBV10-2,-,-,TRBJ1-6
TGTGCCAGCAGCTTCCGCGGGGGATCCTACGAGCAGTACTTC,CASSFRGGSYEQYF,TRBV7-2,-,TRBD2,TRBJ2-7
TGTGCCAGCAGCATACGGACAGGGTGGGCGGTGGAGCTGTTTTTT,CASSIRTGWAVELFF,TRBV5-6,few,TRBD1,TRBJ2-2
TGTGCCTGGGAGCGGGGGGCAGAGACCCAGTACTTC,CAWERGAETQYF,TRBV30,-,TRBD2,TRBJ2-5
TGTGCCAGCAGCAAAACCCTAGCGGGAGGCTTCAATGAGCAGTTCTTC,CASSKTLAGGFNEQFF,TRBV7-9,-,TRBD2,TRBJ2-1
TGTGCCTGGAGTGACGGAGGACAGCCCCAGCATTTT,CAWSDGGQPQHF,TRBV30,few,-,TRBJ1-5
TGTGCCAAGGACACCGCTAACTATGGCTACACCTTC,CAKDTANYGYTF,TRBV7-2,-,-,TRBJ1-2
TGTGCCAGCAGTCCGTTACATAGGGGTGAAAAACTGTTTTTT,CASSPLHRGEKLFF,TRBV28,-,-,TRBJ1-4
TGTGCTAGTGGTTTGTACGCCGGGGACGAGCAGTACTTC,CASGLYAGDEQYF,TRBV12-5,-,-,TRBJ2-7
TGCGCCAGCTATTCGGGCACTGAAGCTTTCTTT,CASYSGTEAFF,TRBV10-2,-,-,TRBJ1-1
TGCGCCAGCAGCCAAGTTGCTCCAGTCCATTCCTACGAGCAGTACTTC,CASSQVAPVHSYEQYF,TRBV4-1,-,-,TRBJ2-7
TGCAGCGCCGCCGGGGGGCGAGGGGAGACCCAGTACTTC,CSAAGGRGETQYF,TRBV29-1,-,-,TRBJ2-5
TGTGCCAGCCAAGGACAGGCTAACACCGGGGAGCTGTTTTTT,CASQGQANTGELFF,TRBV13,few,TRBD1,TRBJ2-2
TGTGCCAGCAGTGAACTCCCTGACAGGGTCAGCCAGCCCCAGCATTTT,CASSELPDRVSQPQHF,TRBV6-1,-,TRBD1,TRBJ1-5
TGTGCCAGCAGCCAGACAGGGGCTAACTATGGCTACACCTTC,CASSQTGANYGYTF,TRBV14,-,TRBD1,TRBJ1-2
TGTGCCAGTAGTAGGTCTCCCGATCCAGGTTACGAGCAGTACTTC,CASSRSPDPGYEQYF,TRBV19,-,-,TRBJ2-7
TGTGCCAGCAGTTTTCGGGGATTGAACACTGAAGCTTTCTTT,CASSFRGLNTEAFF,TRBV28,-,-,TRBJ1-1
TGTGCCGGAATGGCCGGGACTAGCGTTTACGAGCAGTACTTC,CAGMAGTSVYEQYF,TRBV7-9,-,TRBD2,TRBJ2-7
TGCGCCAGCAGCTCCGGAGGACTAGCGGGGCACAATGAGCAGTTCTTC,CASSSGGLAGHNEQFF,TRBV5-1,-,TRBD2,TRBJ2-1
TGTGCCAGCAGCGGCTTCTACGAGCAGTACTTC,CASSGFYEQYF,TRBV5-4,-,-,TRBJ2-7
TGTGCCAGCAGTTTATCCCCTCAGGGAAGTTATGGCTACACCTTC,CASSLSPQGSYGYTF,TRBV27,-,-,TRBJ1-2
TGCGCCAGCAGCCAAAACGACAGAGATACGCAGTATTTT,CASSQNDRDTQYF,TRBV4-1,-,-,TRBJ2-3
TGTGCCAGCAGCAAAGTTAGTCGACAGGTAGGAAGGACGGGTCCTCTGAACACTGAAGCTTTCTTT,CASSKVSRQVGRTGPLNTEAFF,TRBV21-1,-,-,TRBJ1-1
TGTGCCAGCAGCCAAGTTCACACCTACGAGCAGTACTTC,CASSQVHTYEQYF,TRBV14,once,-,TRBJ2-7
TGCGCCAGCAGTCGGGAGGGTCATGAGCAGTACTTC,CASSREGHEQYF,TRBV23-1,-,TRBD2,TRBJ2-7
TGTGCCAGCAGCCCAATGACTAGCGGTGGCTCCTACGAGCAGTACTTC,CASSPMTSGGSYEQYF,TRBV7-9,-,TRBD2,TRBJ2-7
TGTGCCAGCTGCCGACTAGCGGGAGCCGGCGGGTACTTC,CASCRLAGAGGYF,TRBV6-6,once,TRBD2,TRBJ2-7
TGTGCCACCCAGACAGATGGCTACACCTTC,CATQTDGYTF,TRBV2,once,-,TRBJ1-2
TGTGCCAGCAGCTTGGGGCAGAGCACAGATACGCAGTATTTT,CASSLGQSTDTQYF,TRBV5-6,-,-,TRBJ2-3
TGTGTAGGCGGGGGTTCAGATACGCAGTATTTT,CVGGGSDTQYF,TRBV30,-,TRBD2,TRBJ2-3
TGTGCCAGCAGCTTGACTGGGCGAAGTTACAATCAGCCCCAGCATTTT,CASSLTGRSYNQPQHF,TRBV5-8,-,-,TRBJ1-5
TGTGCCGCCCGCGAGGGGAACACTGAAGCTTTCTTT,CAAREGNTEAFF,TRBV6-5,-,-,TRBJ1-1
TGCGCCAGCAGCTTGGACTCAGGTACTGAAGCTTTCTTT,CASSLDSGTEAFF,TRBV5-1,-,-,TRBJ1-1
TGTGCCAGCTCCGGCGGGGCCGTCCCTGAAGCTTTCTTT,CASSGGAVPEAFF,TRBV18,-,-,TRBJ1-1
TGCGCCAGCAGCTCGACTAGCGGGAGGTCCAATGAGCAGTTCTTC,CASSSTSGRSNEQFF,TRBV5-1,-,TRBD2,TRBJ2-1
TGTGCCAGCAGTGGGCGAGGGGGCGCGCCTGGCTACACCTTC,CASSGRGGAPGYTF,TRBV6-5,-,TRBD1,TRBJ1-2
TGTGCCAGCAGTTATTTGACAGGGATTAGTGGCTACACCTTC,CASSYLTGISGYTF,TRBV2,-,TRBD1,TRBJ1-2
TGCAGCGTTGGCGGACAGGGGCGCCAAGAGCCCCAGCATTTT,CSVGGQGRQEPQHF,TRBV29-1,few,TRBD1,TRBJ1-5
TGTGCCAGCAGGAGATATGACAGTCATAATGAAAAACTGTTTTTT,CASRRYDSHNEKLFF,TRBV2,-,-,TRBJ1-4
TGTGCCTGGACCCAGTCCCACAGGGGGAGATCTAACTATGGCTACACCTTC,CAWTQSHRGRSNYGYTF,TRBV30,once,TRBD1,TRBJ1-2
TGTGCCAGTAGTACGTATGACAGGGGACGATTGGGCAATGAGCAGTTCTTC,CASSTYDRGRLGNEQFF,TRBV19,-,TRBD1,TRBJ2-1
TGTGCCAGCTCACCCGGACACGTCCTGGAGACCCAGTACTTC,CASSPGHVLETQYF,TRBV18,-,-,TRBJ2-5
TGCGCCAGCAGCTTGGGGGGCACGGACCCCCGAGAGCAGTACTTC,CASSLGGTDPREQYF,TRBV5-1,-,-,TRBJ2-7
TGTGCCAGCAGTAGACAGGGGGCGCTTGTAGATACGCAGTATTTT,CASSRQGALVDTQYF,TRBV7-9,-,TRBD1,TRBJ2-3
TGTGCCAGTAGGAGAAGGGGCGGCGGAAACACCATATATTTT,CASRRRGGGNTIYF,TRBV27,-,-,TRBJ1-3
TGCGCCAGCAGCCAAGTTCTCCTAGCGGGACAGGTGTCTGTGGCTTTCTTT,CASSQVLLAGQVSVAFF,TRBV4-3,-,TRBD1,TRBJ1-1
TGTGCCAGCAGTTTGACGAGGGCCACCTCGGGGGCTTTCTTT,CASSLTRATSGAFF,TRBV28,once,-,TRBJ1-1
TGTGCCAGCGGGACTAGCGGGAGGTACTACAATGAGCAGTTCTTC,CASGTSGRYYNEQFF,TRBV19,-,TRBD2,TRBJ2-1
TGCGCCAGCAGCCGCCGACAGGGGAACACTGAAGCTTTCTTT,CASSRRQGNTEAFF,TRBV5-1,-,TRBD1,TRBJ1-1
TGTGCCAGCAGCTTGACAGGGAACGATGAAGCTTTCTTT,CASSLTGNDEAFF,TRBV7-6,-,TRBD1,TRBJ1-1
TGTGCCAGCAGGAACCCGGGGGGCGTGACTGAAGCTTTCTTT,CASRNPGGVTEAFF,TRBV6-5,-,-,TRBJ1-1